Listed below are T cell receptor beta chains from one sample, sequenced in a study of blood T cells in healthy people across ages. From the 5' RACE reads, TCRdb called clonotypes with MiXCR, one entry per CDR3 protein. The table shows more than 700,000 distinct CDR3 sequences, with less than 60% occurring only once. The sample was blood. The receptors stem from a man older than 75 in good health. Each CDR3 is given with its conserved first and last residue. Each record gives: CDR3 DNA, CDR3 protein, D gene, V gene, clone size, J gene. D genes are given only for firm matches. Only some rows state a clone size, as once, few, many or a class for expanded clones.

DNA: TGTGCCAGCAGCCTGACAGGGGGCGCGAATGAGCAGTACTTC
CDR3: CASSLTGGANEQYF
D: TRBD1
V: TRBV7-3
size: many
J: TRBJ2-7

DNA: TGTGCCAGCAGCTTAGGTAGCGGGAGGGCTTCAGCACCACAAGAGACCCGGTACTTC
CDR3: CASSLGSGRASAPQETRYF
D: TRBD2
V: TRBV7-2
size: NA
J: TRBJ2-4

DNA: TGCAGTGCTAGAGATGGTAGCGGGTCTTACAATGAGCAGTTCTTC
CDR3: CSARDGSGSYNEQFF
D: TRBD2
V: TRBV20-1
size: few
J: TRBJ2-1

DNA: TGCAGCGTTCACCGACAGGGAAATGAAAAACTGTTTTTT
CDR3: CSVHRQGNEKLFF
D: TRBD1
V: TRBV29-1
size: NA
J: TRBJ1-4

DNA: TGTGCCATCAGTGGGGAGGGACCCTACGAGCAGTACTTC
CDR3: CAISGEGPYEQYF
D: TRBD2
V: TRBV10-3
size: few
J: TRBJ2-7

DNA: TGTGCCAGCAGCTTACGTCCCTGGACTAGCGGGAGCCTTCGCACAGATACGCAGTATTTT
CDR3: CASSLRPWTSGSLRTDTQYF
D: TRBD2
V: TRBV7-2
size: many
J: TRBJ2-3

DNA: TGTGCCACCAGTGAGCCCGGGACTTTCACAGATACGCAGTATTTT
CDR3: CATSEPGTFTDTQYF
D: NA
V: TRBV24-1
size: NA
J: TRBJ2-3

DNA: TGTGCCAGCAGCTTAGCTTCCGGGAGAAGTGGAGAAAAACTGTTTTTT
CDR3: CASSLASGRSGEKLFF
D: NA
V: TRBV7-9
size: NA
J: TRBJ1-4

DNA: TGCGCCAGCAGCCCGAGACTAGCGGGAATCACCGGGGGGCTGTTTTTT
CDR3: CASSPRLAGITGGLFF
D: TRBD2
V: TRBV5-1
size: NA
J: TRBJ2-2

DNA: TGTGCCAGCAGCGTAGGTTCAGATACGCAGTATTTT
CDR3: CASSVGSDTQYF
D: NA
V: TRBV9
size: NA
J: TRBJ2-3

DNA: TGTGCCAGCAGTCCTACGGGACTGTCGTACAATGAGCAGTACTTC
CDR3: CASSPTGLSYNEQYF
D: NA
V: TRBV6-2/TRBV6-3
size: few
J: TRBJ2-7

DNA: TGTGCCAGCAGCCAATGGACTAGCGGGAGGTGTGAGCAGTTCTTC
CDR3: CASSQWTSGRCEQFF
D: TRBD2
V: TRBV3-1
size: NA
J: TRBJ2-1

DNA: TGCAGTGCCTCCCGCGCATGGCTCTCCTACAATGAGCAGTTCTTC
CDR3: CSASRAWLSYNEQFF
D: NA
V: TRBV20-1
size: NA
J: TRBJ2-1

DNA: TGCGCCAGCAGCCTCCCCCCCGGGCGGTTGAACACCGGGGAGCTGTTTTTT
CDR3: CASSLPPGRLNTGELFF
D: NA
V: TRBV5-1
size: many
J: TRBJ2-2

DNA: TGTGCCAGCAGCCACCGGGACACAAACTACGAGCAGTACTTC
CDR3: CASSHRDTNYEQYF
D: NA
V: TRBV7-9
size: many
J: TRBJ2-7

DNA: TGTGCCAGCAGTCGGACAGGGCCCTACGAGCAGTACTTC
CDR3: CASSRTGPYEQYF
D: TRBD1
V: TRBV28
size: many
J: TRBJ2-7

DNA: TGTGCCAGCAGCCGGACGGGTCTCCGGATGTCCAAAGAGACCCAGTACTTC
CDR3: CASSRTGLRMSKETQYF
D: NA
V: TRBV3-1
size: NA
J: TRBJ2-5

DNA: TGTGCCAGCAGCCAAGAGAACAGGGCGTATCAAGAGACCCAGTACTTC
CDR3: CASSQENRAYQETQYF
D: NA
V: TRBV14
size: NA
J: TRBJ2-5

DNA: TGCAGTGCTAGCGGACTAGCGGGATGGAACATTCAGTACTTC
CDR3: CSASGLAGWNIQYF
D: TRBD2
V: TRBV20-1
size: few
J: TRBJ2-4

DNA: TGTGCCAGCCATACTAGAAAAATTAGCTCCTACAATGAGCAGTACTTC
CDR3: CASHTRKISSYNEQYF
D: NA
V: TRBV5-4
size: NA
J: TRBJ2-5

DNA: TGCAGTGCTTCCAGGACTAGGCAAGAGACCCAGTACTTC
CDR3: CSASRTRQETQYF
D: TRBD2
V: TRBV20-1
size: NA
J: TRBJ2-5

DNA: TGTGCCAGCAGTGAAGCGTTCTCCGGTTATGGGCAGTTCTTC
CDR3: CASSEAFSGYGQFF
D: NA
V: TRBV6-1
size: NA
J: TRBJ2-1

DNA: TGTGCCAGCAGGGTAGCGGGAGTTGGCAATGAGCAGTTCTTC
CDR3: CASRVAGVGNEQFF
D: TRBD2
V: TRBV7-9
size: NA
J: TRBJ2-1

DNA: TGTGCCAGCAGTACCCGACTAGCGATGAGCACAGATACGCAGTATTTT
CDR3: CASSTRLAMSTDTQYF
D: TRBD2
V: TRBV6-5
size: NA
J: TRBJ2-3

DNA: TGCAGTGTCCAAACTAGCGGGGGATTCATCTACGAGCAGTACTTC
CDR3: CSVQTSGGFIYEQYF
D: TRBD2
V: TRBV20-1
size: few
J: TRBJ2-7

DNA: TGTGCCATCAGTGACACAGGGAGTTACAATGAGCAGTTCTTC
CDR3: CAISDTGSYNEQFF
D: NA
V: TRBV10-3
size: few
J: TRBJ2-1

DNA: TGTGCCAGCAGCTTGGATCTAGAGGGAAGAAGACAGGGGTACAATGAGCAGTTCTTC
CDR3: CASSLDLEGRRQGYNEQFF
D: TRBD1
V: TRBV5-4
size: NA
J: TRBJ2-1

DNA: TGCGCCAGCAGCTTGATAAGGGAGGCCCACAATGAGCAGTTCTTC
CDR3: CASSLIREAHNEQFF
D: NA
V: TRBV5-1
size: few
J: TRBJ2-1

DNA: TGTGCCAGCAGTCCCCTCCGGGACAGGGGGCGTTACGAGCAGTACTTC
CDR3: CASSPLRDRGRYEQYF
D: TRBD1
V: TRBV28
size: NA
J: TRBJ2-7

DNA: TGCAGCGTTGAGGTCTCTTCTAACTATGGCTACACCTTC
CDR3: CSVEVSSNYGYTF
D: NA
V: TRBV29-1
size: NA
J: TRBJ1-2

DNA: TGTGCCATCAGGGGGCAAGAGACCCAGTACTTC
CDR3: CAIRGQETQYF
D: NA
V: TRBV10-3
size: few
J: TRBJ2-5

DNA: TGTGCCAGCCCCACCGGGAGTCACACTGAAGCTTTCTTT
CDR3: CASPTGSHTEAFF
D: NA
V: TRBV21-1
size: NA
J: TRBJ1-1

DNA: TGCGCCAGCAGTGCGCAACCAGCAGGGGCCAACGTCCTGACTTTC
CDR3: CASSAQPAGANVLTF
D: NA
V: TRBV10-2
size: few
J: TRBJ2-6

DNA: TGTGCCAGCAGCGCAGCGAACACTGAAGCTTTCTTT
CDR3: CASSAANTEAFF
D: NA
V: TRBV6-6
size: few
J: TRBJ1-1

DNA: TGTGCCAGCGTTAGACAGGGGCCCTACGAGCAGTACTTC
CDR3: CASVRQGPYEQYF
D: TRBD1
V: TRBV6-1
size: NA
J: TRBJ2-7

DNA: TGCGCCAGCAGCCCGAAGACCCAGGCCGGGGCCAACGTCCTGACTTTC
CDR3: CASSPKTQAGANVLTF
D: NA
V: TRBV5-1
size: NA
J: TRBJ2-6

DNA: TGCGCCAGCAGCTTGGCTCAGGGTAGGATGGGTGAGCAGTTCTTC
CDR3: CASSLAQGRMGEQFF
D: NA
V: TRBV5-1
size: few
J: TRBJ2-1

DNA: TGTGCCTGGCGGCGGGGAAACAGGGGAATAAATGAAAAACTGTTTTTT
CDR3: CAWRRGNRGINEKLFF
D: TRBD1
V: TRBV30
size: NA
J: TRBJ1-4

DNA: TGCAGCGTTGAGGTCTACTACAATGAGCAGTACTTC
CDR3: CSVEVYYNEQYF
D: NA
V: TRBV29-1
size: NA
J: TRBJ2-7

DNA: TGTGCCAGCAGCCAAGTCACAAGCAGCGGGGCCAATGAGCAGTTCTTC
CDR3: CASSQVTSSGANEQFF
D: TRBD2
V: TRBV4-2
size: NA
J: TRBJ2-1

DNA: TGTGCCAGCAGCACAGGGTTCTACGAGCAGTACTTC
CDR3: CASSTGFYEQYF
D: NA
V: TRBV11-3
size: few
J: TRBJ2-7

DNA: TGTGCCAGCAGTGACATCCCCGGCGGGGATACGCAGTATTTT
CDR3: CASSDIPGGDTQYF
D: NA
V: TRBV2
size: NA
J: TRBJ2-3

DNA: TGCGCCAGCAGCCGGACCCTGACGGGCTACGAGCAGTACTTC
CDR3: CASSRTLTGYEQYF
D: NA
V: TRBV5-1
size: few
J: TRBJ2-7

DNA: TGTGCCAGCAGCTGGAGCGGACAGAGCAATCAGCCCCAGCATTTT
CDR3: CASSWSGQSNQPQHF
D: NA
V: TRBV7-2
size: NA
J: TRBJ1-5

DNA: TGCAGCGTTGGCCGGCAGGGAAACAATGAGCAGTTCTTC
CDR3: CSVGRQGNNEQFF
D: NA
V: TRBV29-1
size: once
J: TRBJ2-1

DNA: TGCAGTGCTGCGGACTGGGACACAGATACGCAGTATTTT
CDR3: CSAADWDTDTQYF
D: NA
V: TRBV20-1
size: few
J: TRBJ2-3

DNA: TGTGCCAGCAGCCAAGATCTAGCGGGAGTTGGTAATGAGCAGTTCTTC
CDR3: CASSQDLAGVGNEQFF
D: TRBD2
V: TRBV4-2
size: NA
J: TRBJ2-1

DNA: TGTGCCAGCAGTCCGCAGAGCACAGATACGCAGTATTTT
CDR3: CASSPQSTDTQYF
D: NA
V: TRBV28
size: many
J: TRBJ2-3

DNA: TGTGCCATCAGTGGAACTAACGAAGGCCAGTACTTC
CDR3: CAISGTNEGQYF
D: NA
V: TRBV10-3
size: few
J: TRBJ2-5

DNA: TGTGCCAGCAGCTCAGAGAATCGGGGGGCCGGTGTAGATACGCAGTATTTT
CDR3: CASSSENRGAGVDTQYF
D: NA
V: TRBV7-2
size: NA
J: TRBJ2-3

DNA: TGTGCCAGCAGTCCCCTTCGGTTGACAGATACGCAGTATTTT
CDR3: CASSPLRLTDTQYF
D: NA
V: TRBV28
size: NA
J: TRBJ2-3

DNA: TGTGCCAGCGTTGAGGGCAGGGGGATCTTTCCTTACCCCACAGATACGCAGTATTTT
CDR3: CASVEGRGIFPYPTDTQYF
D: TRBD1
V: TRBV12-3/TRBV12-4
size: NA
J: TRBJ2-3

DNA: TGTGCCAGCAGCTTAGCAGGAGGGGTTAGTGAGCAGTACTTC
CDR3: CASSLAGGVSEQYF
D: NA
V: TRBV11-2
size: few
J: TRBJ2-4